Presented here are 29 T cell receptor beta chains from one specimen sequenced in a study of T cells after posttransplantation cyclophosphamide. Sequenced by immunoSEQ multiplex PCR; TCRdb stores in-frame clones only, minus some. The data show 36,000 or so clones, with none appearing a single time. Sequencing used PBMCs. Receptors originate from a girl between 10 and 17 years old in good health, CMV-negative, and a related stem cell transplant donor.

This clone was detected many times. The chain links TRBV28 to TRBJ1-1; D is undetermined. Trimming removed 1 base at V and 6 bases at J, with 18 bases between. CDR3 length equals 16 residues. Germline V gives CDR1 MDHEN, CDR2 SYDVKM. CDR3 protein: CASSLSGREGRAEAFF. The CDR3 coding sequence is TGTGCCAGCAGTTTATCGGGCCGGGAAGGTAGGGCTGAAGCTTTCTTT.

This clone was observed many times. CDR3 protein: CASSPRQGALDTEAFF. The CDR3 bases are TGTGCCAGCAGCCCGCGACAGGGGGCCTTGGACACTGAAGCTTTCTTT. The V and J genes are TRBV4-2 and TRBJ1-1; 10 bases fit TRBD1. The V segment lost 4 bases and the J segment 3 bases; nucleotides outside the gene matches: 8. The length of the CDR3 is 16 residues. The germline CDR1 and CDR2 sequences are LGHNA and YNFKEQ.

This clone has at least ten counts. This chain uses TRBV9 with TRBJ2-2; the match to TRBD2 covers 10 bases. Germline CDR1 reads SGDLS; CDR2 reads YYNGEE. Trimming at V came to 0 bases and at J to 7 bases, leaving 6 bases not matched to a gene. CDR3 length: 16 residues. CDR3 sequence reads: CASSVGGLAGVGELFF. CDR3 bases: TGTGCCAGCAGCGTAGGGGGTCTAGCGGGAGTCGGGGAGCTGTTTTTT.

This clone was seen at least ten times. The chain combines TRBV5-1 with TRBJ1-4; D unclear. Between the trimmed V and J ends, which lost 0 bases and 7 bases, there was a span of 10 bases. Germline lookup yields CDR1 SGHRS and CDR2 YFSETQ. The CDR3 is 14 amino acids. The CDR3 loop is CASSLGSSSEKLFF. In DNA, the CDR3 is TGCGCCAGCAGCTTGGGAAGTAGTTCTGAAAAACTGTTTTTT. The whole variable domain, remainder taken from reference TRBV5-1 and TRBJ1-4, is KAGVTQTPRYLIKTRGQQVTLSCSPISGHRSVSWYQQTPGQGLQFLFEYFSETQRNKGNFPGRFSGRQFSNSRSEMNVSTLELGDSALYLCASSLGSSSEKLFFGSGTQLSVL.

The CDR3 reads CASYDRDADGYTF. DNA of the CDR3: TGTGCCAGCTACGACAGGGACGCAGATGGCTACACCTTC. The gene calls are TRBV6-5 and TRBJ1-2; 7 positions match TRBD1. This CDR3 contains 13 residues. The junction had 9 bases not matched to a gene; V was cut back by 8 bases and J by 6 bases. The germline V gene has CDR1 MNHEY and CDR2 SVGAGI.

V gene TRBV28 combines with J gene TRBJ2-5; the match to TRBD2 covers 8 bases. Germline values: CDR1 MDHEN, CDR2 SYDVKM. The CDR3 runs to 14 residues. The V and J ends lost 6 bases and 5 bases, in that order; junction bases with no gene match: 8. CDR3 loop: CASSFGGAGETQYF. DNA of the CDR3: TGTGCCAGCAGCTTCGGGGGGGCGGGCGAGACCCAGTACTTC.

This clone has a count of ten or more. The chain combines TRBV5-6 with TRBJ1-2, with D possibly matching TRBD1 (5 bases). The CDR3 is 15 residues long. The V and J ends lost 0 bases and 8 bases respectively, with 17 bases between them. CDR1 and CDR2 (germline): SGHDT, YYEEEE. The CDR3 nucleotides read TGTGCCAGCAGCTTGGTCGGAGGGGTCTCTCGGGGCTACACCTTC. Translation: CASSLVGGVSRGYTF. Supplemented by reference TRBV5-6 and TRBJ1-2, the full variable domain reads DAGVTQSPTHLIKTRGQQVTLRCSPKSGHDTVSWYQQALGQGPQFIFQYYEEEERQRGNFPDRFSGHQFPNYSSELNVNALLLGDSALYLCASSLVGGVSRGYTFGSGTRLTVV.

Here the CDR3 DNA reads TGCGCCAGCAGCTTCGTAGCGGGAGGGCTCAGCAATGAGCAGTTCTTC. Translation gives CASSFVAGGLSNEQFF. J is TRBJ2-1 and V is TRBV5-1; 11 positions agree with TRBD2. Looked up from germline, CDR1 is SGHRS and CDR2 is YFSETQ. With V trimmed by 2 bases and J by 6 bases, 7 bases remained unmatched. CDR3 length equals 16 residues.

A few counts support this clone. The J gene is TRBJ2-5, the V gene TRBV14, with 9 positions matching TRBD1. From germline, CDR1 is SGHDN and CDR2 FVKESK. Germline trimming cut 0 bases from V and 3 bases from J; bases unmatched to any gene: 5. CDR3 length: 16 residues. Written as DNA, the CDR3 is TGTGCCAGCAGCCAAGATGCGGGACAGGGAGAAGAGACCCAGTACTTC. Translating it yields CASSQDAGQGEETQYF.

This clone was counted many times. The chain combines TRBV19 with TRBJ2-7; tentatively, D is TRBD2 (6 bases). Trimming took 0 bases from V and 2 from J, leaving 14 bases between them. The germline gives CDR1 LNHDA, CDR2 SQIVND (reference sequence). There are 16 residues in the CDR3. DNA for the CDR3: TGTGCCAGTAGTATAGATGGGGGAGGAACTACCTACGAGCAGTACTTC. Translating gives CASSIDGGGTTYEQYF.

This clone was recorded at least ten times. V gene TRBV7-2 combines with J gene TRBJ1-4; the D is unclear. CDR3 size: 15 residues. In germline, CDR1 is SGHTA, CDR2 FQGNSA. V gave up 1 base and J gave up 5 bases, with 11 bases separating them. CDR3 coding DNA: TGTGCCAGCAGCTTAGAGAGGAGGGCCAATGAAAAACTGTTTTTT. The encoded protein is CASSLERRANEKLFF.

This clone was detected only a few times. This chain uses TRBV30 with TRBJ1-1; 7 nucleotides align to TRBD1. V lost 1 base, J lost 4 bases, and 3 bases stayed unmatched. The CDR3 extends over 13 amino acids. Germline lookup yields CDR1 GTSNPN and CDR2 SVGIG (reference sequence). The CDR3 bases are TGTGCCTGGAGTGGGGACAGCTTCACTGAAGCTTTCTTT. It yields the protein CAWSGDSFTEAFF. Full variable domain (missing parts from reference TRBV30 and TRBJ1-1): SQTIHQWPATLVQPVGSPLSLECTVEGTSNPNLYWYRQAAGRGLQLLFYSVGIGQISSEVPQNLSASRPQDRQFILSSKKLLLSDSGFYLCAWSGDSFTEAFFGQGTRLTVV.

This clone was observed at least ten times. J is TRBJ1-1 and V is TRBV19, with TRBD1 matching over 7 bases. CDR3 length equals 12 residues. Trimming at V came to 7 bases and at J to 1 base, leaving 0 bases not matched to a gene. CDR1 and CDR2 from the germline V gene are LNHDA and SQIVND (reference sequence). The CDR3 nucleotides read TGTGCCAGTACAGGGGGGAACACTGAAGCTTTCTTT. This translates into CASTGGNTEAFF.

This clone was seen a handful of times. CDR3 residues: CASSDIGTGNEQFF. CDR3 nucleotide sequence: TGTGCCAGCAGTGACATCGGGACAGGGAATGAGCAGTTCTTC. V usage is TRBV25-1 and J usage is TRBJ2-1; TRBD1 aligns across 9 bases. CDR1 is MGHDK, CDR2 SYGVNS, per germline. The V gene end was trimmed by 3 bases and the J gene end by 7 bases; junction bases not matched to a gene: 4. The CDR3 sequence is 14 residues long.

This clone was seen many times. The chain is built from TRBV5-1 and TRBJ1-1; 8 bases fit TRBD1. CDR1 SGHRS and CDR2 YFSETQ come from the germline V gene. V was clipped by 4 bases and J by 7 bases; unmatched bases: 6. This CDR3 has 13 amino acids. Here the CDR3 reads CASSQRTGNEAFF. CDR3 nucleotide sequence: TGCGCCAGCAGCCAAAGGACAGGGAATGAAGCTTTCTTT.

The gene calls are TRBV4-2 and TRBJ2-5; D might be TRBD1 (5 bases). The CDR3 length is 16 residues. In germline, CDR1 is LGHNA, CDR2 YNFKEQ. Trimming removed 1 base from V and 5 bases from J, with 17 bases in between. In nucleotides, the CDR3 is TGTGCCAGCAGCCAAGCTCAGGGTCTCCCCGGGGAGACCCAGTACTTC. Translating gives CASSQAQGLPGETQYF.

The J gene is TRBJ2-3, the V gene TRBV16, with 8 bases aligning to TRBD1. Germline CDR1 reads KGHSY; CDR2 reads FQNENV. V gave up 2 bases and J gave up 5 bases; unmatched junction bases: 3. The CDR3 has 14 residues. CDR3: CASSQRQGQDTQYF. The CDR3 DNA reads TGTGCCAGCAGCCAAAGACAGGGGCAAGATACGCAGTATTTT.

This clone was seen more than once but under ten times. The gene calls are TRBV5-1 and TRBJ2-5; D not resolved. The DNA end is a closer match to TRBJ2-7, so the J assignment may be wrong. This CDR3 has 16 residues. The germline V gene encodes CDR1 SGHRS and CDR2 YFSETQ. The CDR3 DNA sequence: TGCGCCAGCAGCAAGCAACAGAATACGCCATCCTACGAGCAGTACTTC. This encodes CASSKQQNTPSYEQYF.

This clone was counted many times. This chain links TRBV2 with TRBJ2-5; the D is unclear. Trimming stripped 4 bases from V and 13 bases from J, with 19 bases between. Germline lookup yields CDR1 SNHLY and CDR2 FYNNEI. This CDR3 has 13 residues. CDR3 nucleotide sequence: TGTGCCAGCAGTGTAACCGTGCTATACCTCGCGTACTTC. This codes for CASSVTVLYLAYF. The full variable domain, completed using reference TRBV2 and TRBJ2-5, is EPEVTQTPSHQVTQMGQEVILRCVPISNHLYFYWYRQILGQKVEFLVSFYNNEISEKSEIFDDQFSVERPDGSNFTLKIRSTKLEDSAMYFCASSVTVLYLAYFGPGTRLLVL.

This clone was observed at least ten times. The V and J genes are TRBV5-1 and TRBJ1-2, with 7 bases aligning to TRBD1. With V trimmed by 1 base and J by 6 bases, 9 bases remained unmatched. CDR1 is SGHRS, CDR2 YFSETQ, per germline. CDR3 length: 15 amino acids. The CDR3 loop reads CASSLRQQGTDGYTF. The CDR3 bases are TGCGCCAGCAGCTTGCGGCAACAGGGGACGGATGGCTACACCTTC.

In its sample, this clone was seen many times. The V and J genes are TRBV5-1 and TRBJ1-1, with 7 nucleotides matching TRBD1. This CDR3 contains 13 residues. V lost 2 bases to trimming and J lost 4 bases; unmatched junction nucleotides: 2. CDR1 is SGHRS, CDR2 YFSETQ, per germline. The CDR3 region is CASSFRQGTEAFF. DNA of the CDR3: TGCGCCAGCAGCTTCCGACAGGGCACTGAAGCTTTCTTT.

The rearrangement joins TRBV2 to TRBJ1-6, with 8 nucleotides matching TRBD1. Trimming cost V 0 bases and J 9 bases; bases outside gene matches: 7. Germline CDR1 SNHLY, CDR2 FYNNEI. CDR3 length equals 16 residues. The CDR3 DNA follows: TGTGCCAGCAGTGAAGCGCTAGGAGACAGGGGTTCACCCCTCCACTTT. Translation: CASSEALGDRGSPLHF.

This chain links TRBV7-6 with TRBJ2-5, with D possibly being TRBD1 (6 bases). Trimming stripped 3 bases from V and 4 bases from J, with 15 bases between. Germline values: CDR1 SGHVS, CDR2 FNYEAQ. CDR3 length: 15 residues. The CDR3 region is CASSLSGGQIETQYF. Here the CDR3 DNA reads TGTGCCAGCAGCTTGTCTGGTGGACAGATAGAGACCCAGTACTTC.

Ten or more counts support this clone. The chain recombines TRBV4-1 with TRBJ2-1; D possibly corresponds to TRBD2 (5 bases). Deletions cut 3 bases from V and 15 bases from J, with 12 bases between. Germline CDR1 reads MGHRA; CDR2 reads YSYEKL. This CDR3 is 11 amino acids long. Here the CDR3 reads CASSQDWRLFF. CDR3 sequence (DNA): TGCGCCAGCAGCCAGGATTGGAGGCTGTTCTTC.

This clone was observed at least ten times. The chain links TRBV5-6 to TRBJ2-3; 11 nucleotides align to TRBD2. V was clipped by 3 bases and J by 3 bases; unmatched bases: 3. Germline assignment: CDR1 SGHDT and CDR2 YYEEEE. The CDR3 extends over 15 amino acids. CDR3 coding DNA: TGTGCCAGCAGCTCCCGGACTAGCGGGACAGATACGCAGTATTTT. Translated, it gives CASSSRTSGTDTQYF.

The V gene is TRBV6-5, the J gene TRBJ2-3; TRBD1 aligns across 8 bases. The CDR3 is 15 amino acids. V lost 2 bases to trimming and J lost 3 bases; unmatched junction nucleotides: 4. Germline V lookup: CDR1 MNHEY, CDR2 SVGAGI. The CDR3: CASSYRRGRTDTQYF. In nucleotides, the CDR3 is TGTGCCAGCAGTTACCGCAGGGGGCGGACAGATACGCAGTATTTT.

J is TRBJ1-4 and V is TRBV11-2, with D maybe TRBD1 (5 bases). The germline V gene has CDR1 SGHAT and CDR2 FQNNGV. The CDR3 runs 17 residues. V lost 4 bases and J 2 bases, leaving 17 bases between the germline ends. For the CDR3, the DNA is TGTGCCAGCAGCTCCGCAGGGCTCCCTAGGACTAATGAAAAACTGTTTTTT. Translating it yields CASSSAGLPRTNEKLFF.

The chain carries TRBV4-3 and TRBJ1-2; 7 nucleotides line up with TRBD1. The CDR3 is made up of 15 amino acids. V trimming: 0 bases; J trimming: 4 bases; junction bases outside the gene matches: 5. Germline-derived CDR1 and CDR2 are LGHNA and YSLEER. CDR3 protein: CASSQDLGQSYGYTF. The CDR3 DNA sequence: TGCGCCAGCAGCCAAGACTTGGGACAGTCCTATGGCTACACCTTC.

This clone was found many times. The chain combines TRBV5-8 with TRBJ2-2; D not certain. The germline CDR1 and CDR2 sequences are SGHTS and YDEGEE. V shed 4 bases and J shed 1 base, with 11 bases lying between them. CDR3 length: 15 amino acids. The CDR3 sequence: CASSPWSQNTGELFF. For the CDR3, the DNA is TGTGCCAGCAGCCCTTGGAGCCAGAACACCGGGGAGCTGTTTTTT.